These 26 T cell receptor beta chains came from one sample sequenced in a study of blood T cell repertoires in COVID-19. Method: immunoSEQ multiplex PCR; TCRdb's copy keeps in-frame clones and lacks some. The profile shows tens of thousands of clones, 65% to 80% of them singletons. Sequencing used peripheral blood. The receptors come from a human donor in a cohort sampled during active COVID-19.

This clone was detected a few times. The chain employs TRBV6-5 and TRBJ1-6; 8 nucleotides agree with TRBD1. Germline CDR1 is MNHEY and CDR2 is SVGAGI. Losses at the gene ends were 5 bases for V and 7 bases for J; bases not matched to a gene: 4. This CDR3 has 14 residues. For the CDR3, the DNA is TGTGCCAGCAGTCTACAGGGGGGCAATTCACCCCTCCACTTT. It translates to CASSLQGGNSPLHF.

The chain joins TRBV2 to TRBJ2-4; D possibly corresponds to TRBD1 (5 bases). V was cut by 7 bases and J by 3 bases, with 28 bases left in between. In germline, CDR1 is SNHLY, CDR2 FYNNEI. The CDR3 contains 19 residues. The DNA of the CDR3 is TGTGCCAGCAACCCCATACTGGGCAGCTTCGGACAAGACAAAAACATTCAGTACTTC. Amino acid sequence: CASNPILGSFGQDKNIQYF.

In this sample, this clone turned up once. This chain joins TRBV29-1 and TRBJ2-1, with 8 bases fitting TRBD1. This CDR3 is 15 amino acids long. Germline V gives CDR1 SQVTM, CDR2 ANQGSEA. V shed 4 bases and J 6 bases; nucleotides not matched to a gene: 11. CDR3 loop: CSVVTDRVQVNEQFF. CDR3 coding DNA: TGCAGCGTTGTGACGGACAGGGTCCAGGTCAATGAGCAGTTCTTC.

The V call is TRBV25-1, the J call TRBJ2-3; D gene ambiguous. The germline V gene encodes CDR1 MGHDK and CDR2 SYGVNS. The V gene lost 1 base and the J gene lost 6 bases, with 5 bases spanning the gap. This CDR3 has 12 residues. In DNA form, the CDR3 reads TGTGCCAGCAGTGAATCCTTTGATACGCAGTATTTT. This sequence encodes CASSESFDTQYF.

CDR3 amino acids: CSVPGQGALAGESSVETQYF. The CDR3 DNA reads TGCAGCGTACCGGGACAGGGAGCCCTAGCGGGAGAGTCCTCGGTTGAGACCCAGTACTTC. J is TRBJ2-5 and V is TRBV29-1; TRBD2 is a possible D gene (10 bases). Germline V lookup: CDR1 SQVTM, CDR2 ANQGSEA. CDR3 size: 20 residues. Trimming removed 6 bases at V and 5 bases at J, with 37 bases between.

The chain combines TRBV15 with TRBJ2-1, with TRBD2 as a possible D gene (5 bases). The germline V gene has CDR1 LNHNV and CDR2 YYDKDF (reference sequence). The CDR3 runs 17 residues. Trimming removed 0 bases from V and 0 bases from J, with 12 bases in between. The CDR3, as DNA: TGTGCCACCAGCAGAGATGGCGGGCCGCGCTCCTACAATGAGCAGTTCTTC. Translation: CATSRDGGPRSYNEQFF.

In DNA form, the CDR3 reads TGTGCCAGCAGTCCCAGCGGGGACGAGCAGTACTTC. Translating gives CASSPSGDEQYF. The chain has TRBV28 and TRBJ2-7; TRBD2 agrees at 7 bases. In germline, CDR1 is MDHEN, CDR2 SYDVKM. V lost 5 bases and J lost 5; bases outside the gene matches: 3. The CDR3 loop spans 12 amino acids.

The V call is TRBV30, the J call TRBJ1-3; TRBD1 agrees at 8 bases. Germline CDR1 and CDR2: GTSNPN and SVGIG (reference sequence). This CDR3 spans 14 amino acids. V was clipped by 3 bases and J by 7 bases; unmatched bases: 8. CDR3 nucleotides: TGTGCCTGGAGGGGGAACAGGGGGTTCAACACCATATATTTT. This codes for CAWRGNRGFNTIYF. Variable domain in full (rest from reference TRBV30 and TRBJ1-3): SQTIHQWPATLVQPVGSPLSLECTVEGTSNPNLYWYRQAAGRGLQLLFYSVGIGQISSEVPQNLSASRPQDRQFILSSKKLLLSDSGFYLCAWRGNRGFNTIYFGEGSWLTVV.

The chain combines TRBV29-1 with TRBJ2-3; 7 nucleotides agree with TRBD1. The CDR3 has 14 amino acids. Germline trimming cut 5 bases from V and 4 bases from J; bases unmatched to any gene: 9. Germline V CDR1 and CDR2: SQVTM, ANQGSEA. The CDR3 DNA reads as TGCAGCGTTCGGACAGGACGAGGGGCAGATACGCAGTATTTT. Amino acids: CSVRTGRGADTQYF.

The chain joins TRBV19 to TRBJ1-4; D is possibly TRBD1 (5 bases). Trimming cost V 5 bases and J 0 bases, with 7 bases left between them. The germline gives CDR1 LNHDA, CDR2 SQIVND (reference sequence). This CDR3 comprises 14 residues. The CDR3 DNA reads as TGTGCCAGTAGTGACAGCGCAACTAATGAAAAACTGTTTTTT. Amino acid sequence: CASSDSATNEKLFF.

A note on this clone: This specimen includes other DNA sequences encoding the same CDR3. In DNA, the CDR3 is TGTGCCAGCAGCCTAAGCACAGATACGCAGTATTTT. This sequence encodes CASSLSTDTQYF. The chain has TRBV7-2 and TRBJ2-3; D ambiguous. The CDR3 has 12 amino acids. Germline values: CDR1 SGHTA, CDR2 FQGNSA. V was shortened by 5 bases and J by 0 bases, with 3 bases between the two germline ends.

The rearrangement links TRBV11-3 to TRBJ2-2; possibly TRBD2 for D (6 bases). The CDR3 loop spans 14 amino acids. Germline V gene data show CDR1 as SGHNT and CDR2 as YENEEA. Trimming removed 7 bases from V and 10 bases from J, with 19 bases in between. The CDR3 sequence: CASTLTAGSEELFF. Here the CDR3 DNA reads TGTGCCAGCACACTGACAGCGGGCAGTGAGGAGCTGTTTTTT.

At least ten counts were recorded for this clone. This chain links TRBV7-8 with TRBJ1-2; D is undetermined. The ends were cut back, 5 bases at V and 3 bases at J, with 16 bases in the middle. Looked up from germline, CDR1 is SGHVS and CDR2 is FQNEAQ. The CDR3 runs to 15 residues. CDR3 DNA sequence: TGTGCCAGCAGCCCACTAGGAAGGGAGGACTATGGCTACACCTTC. It encodes CASSPLGREDYGYTF. Based on the CDR3 plus reference TRBV7-8 and TRBJ1-2, the full variable domain is GAGVSQSPRYKVAKRGQDVALRCDPISGHVSLFWYQQALGQGPEFLTYFQNEAQLDKSGLPSDRFFAERPEGSVSTLKIQRTQQEDSAVYLCASSPLGREDYGYTFGSGTRLTVV.

V gene TRBV28 combines with J gene TRBJ2-7; 9 bases are a match to TRBD2. From germline, CDR1 is MDHEN and CDR2 SYDVKM. The V segment lost 6 bases and the J segment 4 bases; nucleotides outside the gene matches: 10. The CDR3 contains 15 residues. The CDR3 reads CASSDPTSGSYEQYF. CDR3 in DNA: TGTGCCAGCAGCGACCCCACTAGCGGGTCTTACGAGCAGTACTTC.

Only a few counts were recorded for this clone. The rearrangement links TRBV2 to TRBJ2-5, with D perhaps TRBD2 (6 bases). Germline-derived CDR1 and CDR2 are SNHLY and FYNNEI. This CDR3 is built from 14 residues. With 6 bases removed from V and 7 bases from J, the gap between germline ends came to 18 bases. The chain's CDR3 is CASSAQTSFGTQYF. The CDR3 DNA is TGTGCCAGCAGCGCCCAGACTAGTTTTGGGACCCAGTACTTC.

The chain combines TRBV21-1 with TRBJ1-5. TRBV21-1 is designated a pseudogene. CDR3 length: 15 residues. This CDR3 is CASSKSGDSNQPQHF. CDR3 DNA: TGTGCCAGCAGCAAATCTGGAGATAGCAATCAGCCCCAGCATTTT.

The rearrangement links TRBV7-9 to TRBJ2-2, with 8 bases aligning to TRBD1. Losses at the gene ends were 1 base for V and 2 bases for J; bases not matched to a gene: 3. There are 16 residues in the CDR3. In germline, CDR1 is SEHNR, CDR2 FQNEAQ (reference sequence). The chain's CDR3 is CASSLGTGLNTGELFF. CDR3 in DNA: TGTGCCAGCAGCTTAGGGACAGGGCTCAACACCGGGGAGCTGTTTTTT.

The chain carries TRBV27 and TRBJ1-2; TRBD1 aligns across 8 bases. The CDR3 totals 13 residues. The germline V gene has CDR1 MNHEY and CDR2 SMNVEV (reference sequence). V lost 5 bases, J lost 7 bases, and 6 bases stayed unmatched. The CDR3 here is CASSPDRVPGYTF. The CDR3 bases are TGTGCCAGCAGTCCGGACAGGGTTCCTGGCTACACCTTC.

CDR3 amino acids: CASRPRSGGETQYF. The CDR3 bases are TGTGCCAGCAGGCCCAGGTCCGGGGGGGAGACCCAGTACTTC. The chain uses TRBV28 and TRBJ2-5, with 7 bases matching TRBD2. Unmatched junction bases numbered 9, after V lost 6 bases and J lost 5 bases. Germline V gives CDR1 MDHEN, CDR2 SYDVKM. The CDR3 is made up of 14 amino acids.

This clone was counted between two and nine times. The rearrangement joins TRBV20-1 to TRBJ1-5; no firm D call. Looked up from germline, CDR1 is DFQATT and CDR2 is SNEGSKA (reference sequence). The V gene lost 3 bases and the J gene lost 6 bases, with 9 bases spanning the gap. The CDR3 extends over 12 amino acids. CDR3 DNA sequence: TGCAGTGCTAGTGAGGGCAGTCAGCCCCAGCATTTT. Its translation is CSASEGSQPQHF.

J is TRBJ2-3 and V is TRBV29-1; 10 positions agree with TRBD1. V shed 7 bases, J shed 6 bases, and the junction held 13 bases outside the gene matches. CDR3 length: 15 residues. CDR1 is SQVTM and CDR2 is ANQGSEA in the germline V gene. This CDR3 is CSALQGQGNIDTQYF. CDR3 bases: TGCAGCGCCCTCCAGGGACAGGGGAATATTGATACGCAGTATTTT.

In this sample, this clone turned up a few times. V and J are TRBV30 and TRBJ1-5; D is undetermined. V was pared by 1 base and J by 0 bases, with 4 bases between. The CDR3 totals 13 residues. The V gene's germline CDR1 is GTSNPN and CDR2 SVGIG (reference sequence). CDR3 bases: TGTGCCTGGAGTGGTTATAGCAATCAGCCCCAGCATTTT. This gives the protein CAWSGYSNQPQHF.

This chain joins TRBV27 and TRBJ1-1; possibly TRBD1 for D (5 bases). There are 15 residues in the CDR3. CDR1 is MNHEY and CDR2 is SMNVEV in the germline V gene (reference sequence). Trimming removed 3 bases at V and 2 bases at J, with 13 bases between. CDR3 DNA sequence: TGTGCCAGCAGTTTGTTTGGGGCCGCCAACACTGAAGCTTTCTTT. This encodes CASSLFGAANTEAFF.

The chain uses TRBV2 and TRBJ2-1, with TRBD1 matching 12 bases. The trim removed 6 bases at V and 10 bases at J, leaving 4 bases unmatched. Germline lookup yields CDR1 SNHLY and CDR2 FYNNEI. CDR3 length equals 13 residues. The CDR3 loop reads CASRGTGGVEQFF. DNA of the CDR3: TGTGCCAGCAGGGGGACAGGGGGCGTAGAGCAGTTCTTC.

V usage is TRBV19 and J usage is TRBJ2-3, with D maybe TRBD2 (6 bases). Germline loops: CDR1 LNHDA, CDR2 SQIVND (reference sequence). The CDR3 is 15 amino acids. V was shortened by 0 bases and J by 5 bases, with 12 bases between the two germline ends. CDR3 DNA: TGTGCCAGTAGTATAGAGGGACTCAAGAGAGATACGCAGTATTTT. Amino acid sequence: CASSIEGLKRDTQYF.

The rearrangement uses TRBV28 and TRBJ1-4, with 8 nucleotides matching TRBD1. The CDR3 has 15 amino acids. V dropped 5 bases and J dropped 8; count of bases not matched to a gene: 10. Germline V CDR1 and CDR2: MDHEN, SYDVKM. The DNA of the CDR3 is TGTGCCAGCAGTCAGGCTCAGGGGGCACGGGAAAAACTGTTTTTT. Translation: CASSQAQGAREKLFF.